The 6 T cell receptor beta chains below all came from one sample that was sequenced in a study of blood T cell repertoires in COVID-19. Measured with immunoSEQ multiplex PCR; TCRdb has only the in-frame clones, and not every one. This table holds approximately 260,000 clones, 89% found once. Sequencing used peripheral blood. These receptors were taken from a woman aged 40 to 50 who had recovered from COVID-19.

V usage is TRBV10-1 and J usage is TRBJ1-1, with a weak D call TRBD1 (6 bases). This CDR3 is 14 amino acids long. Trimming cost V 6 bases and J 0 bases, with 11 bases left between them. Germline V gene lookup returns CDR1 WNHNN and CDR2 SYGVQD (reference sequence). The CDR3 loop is CASSGQGLNTEAFF. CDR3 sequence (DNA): TGCGCCAGCAGCGGGCAGGGGCTGAACACTGAAGCTTTCTTT.

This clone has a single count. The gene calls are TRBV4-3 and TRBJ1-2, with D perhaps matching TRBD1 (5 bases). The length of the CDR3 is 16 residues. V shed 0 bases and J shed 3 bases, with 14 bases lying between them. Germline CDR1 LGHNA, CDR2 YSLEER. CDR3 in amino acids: CASSQDVDSVDYGYTF. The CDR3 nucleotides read TGCGCCAGCAGCCAAGATGTAGACAGCGTGGACTATGGCTACACCTTC.

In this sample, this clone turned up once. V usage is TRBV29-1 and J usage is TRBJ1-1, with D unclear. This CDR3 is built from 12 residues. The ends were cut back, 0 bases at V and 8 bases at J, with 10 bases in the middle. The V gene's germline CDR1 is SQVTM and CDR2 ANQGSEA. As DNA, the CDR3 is TGCAGCGTTGAAGACCCCCGAGTGGAAGCTTTCTTT. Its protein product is CSVEDPRVEAFF. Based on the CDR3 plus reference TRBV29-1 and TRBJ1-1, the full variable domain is SAVISQKPSRDICQRGTSLTIQCQVDSQVTMMFWYRQQPGQSLTLIATANQGSEATYESGFVIDKFPISRPNLTFSTLTVSNMSPEDSSIYLCSVEDPRVEAFFGQGTRLTVV.

The CDR3 loop reads CASSPRTGFGPRGQPQHF. CDR3 in DNA: TGTGCCAGCAGCCCGCGCACAGGGTTTGGTCCCAGGGGTCAGCCCCAGCATTTT. This chain joins TRBV7-2 and TRBJ1-5, with TRBD1 as a possible D gene (6 bases). V gave up 5 bases and J gave up 6 bases, with 26 bases separating them. CDR3 length: 18 residues. Germline CDR1 and CDR2: SGHTA and FQGNSA.

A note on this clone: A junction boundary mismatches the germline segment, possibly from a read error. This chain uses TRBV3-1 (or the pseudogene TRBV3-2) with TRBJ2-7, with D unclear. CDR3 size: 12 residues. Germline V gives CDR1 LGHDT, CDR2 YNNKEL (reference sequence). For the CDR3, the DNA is TGTGCCAGCAGCCTGAGCGACGGAACGGCCCTCTTC. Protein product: CASSLSDGTALF.

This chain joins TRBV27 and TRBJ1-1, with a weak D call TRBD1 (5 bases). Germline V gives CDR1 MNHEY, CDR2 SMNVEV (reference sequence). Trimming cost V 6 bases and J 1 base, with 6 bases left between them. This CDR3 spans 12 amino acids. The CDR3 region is CASSTGNTEAFF. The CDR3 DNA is TGTGCCAGCAGCACAGGGAACACTGAAGCTTTCTTT.